The rows below give T cell receptor beta chains drawn from one sample of a study of T-cell memory formation after mild COVID-19. TCRdb re-derived calls from the 5' RACE reads in MiXCR, one entry per CDR3 protein. The sample lists tens of thousands of distinct CDR3 sequences, approximately 15% occurring once. The sample was PBMCs or a T cell subset sorted from them (not recorded which). These receptors were taken from an adult woman who had mild COVID-19 (a few samples of this study predate the infection). Cell type and time point are not known. Both conserved end residues are part of each CDR3. Clone size is stated in some rows and not others, as once, few, many or a class when expanded.

clone_size,v_call,cdr3_aa
few,TRBV15,CATRTAGIVTQYF
.,TRBV12-3/TRBV12-4,CASSFSGAGTGELFF
.,TRBV20-1,CSARVSPGQPQHF
many,TRBV28,CASSSIVISTDTQYF
.,TRBV7-2,CASSALAGAGNEQFF
.,TRBV19,CASSMTSSGSIYEQYF
few,TRBV5-1,CASSLESVSDTQYF
.,TRBV19,CASSGGAQETQYF
many,TRBV20-1,CSARVLADQMEQYF
.,TRBV5-1,CASSLDRLSSGANVLTF
.,TRBV30,CAWTANSYNEQFF
.,TRBV7-9,CASRPERARTDTQYF
.,TRBV10-3,CATTGADTQYF
few,TRBV24-1,CATLEVNTGELFF
few,TRBV10-3,CAIPGLAGTGELFF
.,TRBV2,CARAGPEGGVSYNEQFF
.,TRBV7-9,CASSLGGQGWGGYTF
.,TRBV4-1,CASSQGLAGGRANEQFF
.,TRBV29-1,CSVANRVSTTQYF
few,TRBV5-1,CASSTGLAGIDYEQYF
.,TRBV19,CASSIPAGGVATGELFF
few,TRBV5-1,CASSLGQGSLYEQYF
many,TRBV5-1,CASSFELSYEQYF
.,TRBV29-1,CSVETPAEDIQYF
.,TRBV6-6,CASKEITNTGELFF
few,TRBV20-1,CSADGLQGYYTF
.,TRBV15,CATSRDFRGIEAFF
many,TRBV5-1,CASSLAGSEQFF
.,TRBV15,CATIVSGANVLTF
.,TRBV7-9,CASSLITGLSYEQYF
few,TRBV20-1,CSARDSLAGDTGELFF
few,TRBV11-3,CASSLGLGANVLTF
few,TRBV2,CASSTRDPSGGAYNEQFF
.,TRBV20-1,CSARDLAGGEYNEQFF
few,TRBV29-1,CSVEIGSYEQYF
.,TRBV2,CASFGQAISGIFDEQFF
.,TRBV18,CASSELAGAYNEQFF
.,TRBV27,CASSPRWGEPYNEQFF